What follows describes a single T cell receptor beta chain. The data were taken from a study of blood T cell repertoires in COVID-19. The overall study: Acute and convalescent COVID-19 specimens originated in the United States, Italy and Spain. PBMCs, B-cell-depleted T cells, or T cells were the source of the cDNA or gDNA that made up the material.

In the study's own analysis: Nucleated cell number was recorded as an estimate derived from reference gene primer amplification. TCRdb's copy holds only in-frame clones and misses some; the assay was immunoSEQ multiplex PCR. V and J calls and clone size are as listed in that table; D and trimming were resolved from the DNA. The sample holds about 270,000 clones, approximately 84% seen once. Germline V CDR1 and CDR2: SGHTA, FQGTGA. The V end was cut by 2 bases, the J end by 1 base, with 5 bases between. This CDR3 is 13 amino acids long. The clonotype comes from a human donor with COVID-19, enrolled during active disease. The donor label of this sample is uncertain. This chain links TRBV7-3 with TRBJ1-1; D unclear. Material: peripheral blood. This CDR3 reads CASSLRSNTEAFF. The CDR3 region has the DNA TGTGCCAGCAGCTTACGGTCGAACACTGAAGCTTTCTTT.